This T cell receptor beta chain emerged from a study of blood T cell repertoires in COVID-19. As for the study in general: Samples came from the United States, Italy and Spain, spanning acute and convalescent COVID-19. From T cells, B-cell-depleted T cells, or PBMCs came the material, which was cDNA or gDNA.

As handled by the study authors: Reference gene primers were amplified, and this amplification served to estimate nucleated cell counts. The method was immunoSEQ multiplex PCR; TCRdb's version includes in-frame clones alone and lacks a portion of them. That table gives V, J and clone size, and the DNA gave D and trimming. The sample lists 150,000 to 180,000 clones, over 60% seen once, with roughly 3.7% in the top ten. The germline V gene has CDR1 SGHAT and CDR2 FQNNGV. There are 13 residues in the CDR3. Trimming left V 5 bases short and J 8 bases short, with 15 bases between. The sample comprised peripheral blood. This TCR was recovered from a woman at least 80 years old with acute or convalescent COVID-19. The genes are TRBV11-2 and TRBJ1-2, with D possibly matching TRBD1 (5 bases). CDR3: CASSAGEGGGYTF. CDR3 bases: TGTGCCAGCAGCGCGGGGGAAGGTGGGGGCTACACCTTC.